This T cell receptor (beta chain) was sequenced in a study of beta chain features in type 1 diabetes. Looking at the study overall: Sorted cells from all samples, numbering 100 million to 120 million, were examined. Overall study findings and caveats: For TCRB rearrangement, an influence of HLA type remained unresolved here.

Staining for CD45RO/CCR7/CD25/CD127/CD95/CD27 allowed sorting of CD4+ naive, central memory, regulatory and stem cell-like memory cells. This clone occurred a few times. What it recognizes is unknown. The V end lost 0 bases, the J end lost 2 bases, and 12 bases lay between the germline ends. In germline, CDR1 is LGHNA, CDR2 YSLEER. The CDR3 is 16 amino acids. Sequenced material consisted of expressed TCRB transcripts (all of the isolated RNA was reverse transcribed). Reads from naive, central memory and regulatory T cell samples averaged around 3.7 million. Assay used: immunoSEQ multiplex PCR; TCRdb lists only in-frame clones, some missing. The data show fewer than 900,000 clones, roughly 15% seen once.

The sequence was collected from a woman in her late teens or twenties in good health. The source material was naive CD4+ T cells from blood. The J gene is TRBJ2-3, the V gene TRBV4-3; no firm D call. This chain's CDR3 is CASSQDWASATDTQYF. The DNA for the CDR3 is TGCGCCAGCAGCCAAGATTGGGCTTCTGCCACAGATACGCAGTATTTT.